Shown below are 8 T cell receptor beta chains from a single sample sequenced in a study of T cells in Graves' hyperthyroidism and ophthalmopathy (dated by TCRdb to between 2018 and 2021). Receptor amplification or capture employed multiplex PCR. Instrument on record: Illumina HiSeq 2000. The TCR beta CDR3 regions were amplified from RNA transcripts. The first round of RT-PCR for the TCR CDR3 was performed with the HTBI primer set and the Qiagen OneStep RT-PCR kit. The public reads were reprocessed in TCRdb via fastp at Q25 and MiXCR, keeping in-frame beta chains. Every entry covers one CDR3 protein and lists the most common genes and DNA from its rows. This sample is represented by around 690,000 distinct CDR3 sequences; approximately 15% of them were singletons. The ten largest clonotypes hold roughly 15% of the sample. Sequenced: blood. Every receptor here comes from a man aged 50 or older with Graves' hyperthyroidism.

Many counts were recorded for this clonotype. The chain is built from TRBV10-3 and TRBJ2-1; possibly TRBD1 for D (5 bases). Germline V lookup: CDR1 ENHRY, CDR2 SYGVKD. The V gene lost 0 bases and the J gene lost 8 bases, with 17 bases spanning the gap. This CDR3 is 16 amino acids long. The chain's CDR3 is CAISESGRAKVDEQFF. CDR3 bases: TGTGCCATCAGTGAGTCGGGCAGGGCCAAGGTCGATGAGCAGTTCTTC.

This clonotype was seen many times. The chain has TRBV12-3 or TRBV12-4 and TRBJ2-3, with D perhaps TRBD1 (6 bases). The CDR3 sequence is 14 residues long. Trimming took 5 bases from V and 6 from J, leaving 15 bases between them. CDR3: CASSDRRLRDTQYF. CDR3 nucleotides: TGTGCCAGCAGTGACAGGCGACTAAGGGATACGCAGTATTTT.

This clonotype was seen more than once but under ten times. V and J are TRBV5-1 and TRBJ1-1; D might be TRBD1 (5 bases). V lost 0 bases, J lost 4 bases, and 13 bases lay in between. Germline loops: CDR1 SGHRS, CDR2 YFSETQ. The CDR3 runs to 15 residues. The CDR3 is CASSLGGTSGTEAFF. DNA of the CDR3: TGCGCCAGCAGCTTGGGGGGGACCTCGGGCACTGAAGCTTTCTTT.

This clonotype was detected only a few times. The rearrangement uses TRBV10-2 and TRBJ2-7; D may be TRBD1 (6 bases). Germline V CDR1 and CDR2: WSHSY, SAAADI. This CDR3 has 16 residues. Trimming left V 4 bases short and J 5 bases short, with 21 bases between. Written as DNA, the CDR3 is TGCGCCAGCAGTGCGCCAGGGGATGGGGTAGCTGACGAGCAGTACTTC. This sequence encodes CASSAPGDGVADEQYF.

Only a few counts were recorded for this clonotype. The chain combines TRBV15 with TRBJ2-7; TRBD2 aligns across 13 bases. V dropped 5 bases and J dropped 4; count of bases not matched to a gene: 8. Germline loops: CDR1 LNHNV, CDR2 YYDKDF (reference sequence). This CDR3 is 16 amino acids long. This CDR3 is CATSAGWTSGSYEQYF. Here the CDR3 DNA reads TGTGCCACCAGCGCCGGATGGACTAGCGGGAGTTACGAGCAGTACTTC.

CDR3: CASSPTGATSGANVLTF. CDR3 in DNA: TGCGCCAGCAGTCCGACAGGGGCAACCTCTGGGGCCAACGTCCTGACTTTC. V usage is TRBV5-1 and J usage is TRBJ2-6; TRBD1 matches at 8 bases. V lost 5 bases and J lost 0; bases outside the gene matches: 7. The CDR3 is 17 residues long. Per the germline V gene, CDR1 is SGHRS and CDR2 is YFSETQ.

This clonotype has only a few counts. This sequence joins TRBV5-8 and TRBJ2-4; no definite D call. Germline V gene data show CDR1 as SGHTS and CDR2 as YDEGEE. The CDR3 is 16 amino acids. V was shortened by 1 base and J by 1 base, with 12 bases between the two germline ends. CDR3 sequence: CASSLYGSPAKNIQYF. The CDR3, as DNA: TGTGCCAGCAGCTTGTACGGCTCCCCTGCCAAAAACATTCAGTACTTC.

This clonotype was counted ten times or more. CDR3 nucleotides: TGTGCCAGCTCAGGACAGCCCAACAATGAGCAGTTCTTC. Translating gives CASSGQPNNEQFF. The rearrangement links TRBV28 to TRBJ2-1; possibly TRBD1 for D (6 bases). The V and J ends lost 8 bases and 5 bases respectively, with 13 bases between them. The CDR3 is made up of 13 amino acids. Germline CDR1 reads MDHEN; CDR2 reads SYDVKM.